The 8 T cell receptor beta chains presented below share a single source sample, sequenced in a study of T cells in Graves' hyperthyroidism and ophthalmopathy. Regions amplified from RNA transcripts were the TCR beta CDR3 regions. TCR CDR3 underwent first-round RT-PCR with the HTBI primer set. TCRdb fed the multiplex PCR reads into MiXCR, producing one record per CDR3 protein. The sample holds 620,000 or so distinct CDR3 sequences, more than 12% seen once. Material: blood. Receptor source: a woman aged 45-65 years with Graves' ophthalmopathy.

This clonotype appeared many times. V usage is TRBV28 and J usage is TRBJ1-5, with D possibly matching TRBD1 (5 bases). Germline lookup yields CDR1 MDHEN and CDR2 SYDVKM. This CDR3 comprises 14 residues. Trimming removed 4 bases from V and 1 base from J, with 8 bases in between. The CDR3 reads CASSSYRSNQPQHF. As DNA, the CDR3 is TGTGCCAGCAGTTCTTACAGGAGCAATCAGCCCCAGCATTTT.

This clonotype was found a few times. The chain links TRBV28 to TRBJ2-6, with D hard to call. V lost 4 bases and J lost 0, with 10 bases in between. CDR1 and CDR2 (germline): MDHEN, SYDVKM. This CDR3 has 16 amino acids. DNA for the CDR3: TGTGCCAGCAGTTGCCACGAAAACTCTGGGGCCAACGTCCTGACTTTC. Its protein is CASSCHENSGANVLTF.

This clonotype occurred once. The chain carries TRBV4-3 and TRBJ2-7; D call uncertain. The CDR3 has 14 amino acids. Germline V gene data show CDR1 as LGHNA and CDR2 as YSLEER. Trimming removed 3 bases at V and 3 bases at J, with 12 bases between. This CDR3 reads CASSQDAGNYEQYF. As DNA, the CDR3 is TGCGCCAGCAGCCAGGACGCAGGAAACTACGAGCAGTACTTC.

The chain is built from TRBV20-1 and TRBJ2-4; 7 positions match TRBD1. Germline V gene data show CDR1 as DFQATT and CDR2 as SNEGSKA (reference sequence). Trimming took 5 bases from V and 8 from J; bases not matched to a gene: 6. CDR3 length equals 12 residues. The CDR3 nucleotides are TGCAGTGCTCGGACAGGAGAGTACATTCAGTACTTC. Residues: CSARTGEYIQYF.

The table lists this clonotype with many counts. The CDR3 DNA reads as TGTGCCAGCAGTTTAGAGGGCCCGGCTCGCGAGCAGTACTTC. Its protein product is CASSLEGPAREQYF. V gene TRBV12-3 or TRBV12-4 combines with J gene TRBJ2-7; D unclear. The CDR3 is 14 amino acids. V was trimmed by 1 base and J by 6 bases, leaving 13 bases between them.

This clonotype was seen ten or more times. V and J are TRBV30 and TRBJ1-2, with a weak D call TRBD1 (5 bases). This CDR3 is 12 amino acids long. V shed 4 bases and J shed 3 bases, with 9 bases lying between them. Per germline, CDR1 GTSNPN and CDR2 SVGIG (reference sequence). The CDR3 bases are TGTGCCTGGAAACAGGTTTACTATGGCTACACCTTC. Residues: CAWKQVYYGYTF.

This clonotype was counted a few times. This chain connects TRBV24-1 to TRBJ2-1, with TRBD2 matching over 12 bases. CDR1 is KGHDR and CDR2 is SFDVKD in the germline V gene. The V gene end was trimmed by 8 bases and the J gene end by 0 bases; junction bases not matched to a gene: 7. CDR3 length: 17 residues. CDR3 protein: CATTGLAGMSSYNEQFF. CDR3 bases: TGTGCCACCACCGGACTAGCGGGGATGAGCTCCTACAATGAGCAGTTCTTC.

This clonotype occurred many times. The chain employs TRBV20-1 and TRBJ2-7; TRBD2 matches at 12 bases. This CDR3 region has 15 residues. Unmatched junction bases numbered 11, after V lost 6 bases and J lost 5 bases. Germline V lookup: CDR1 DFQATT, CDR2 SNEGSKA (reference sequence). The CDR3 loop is CSAAVGLAGWDEQYF. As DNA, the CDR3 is TGCAGTGCGGCCGTCGGACTAGCGGGATGGGACGAGCAGTACTTC.